These 9 T cell receptor beta chains were sequenced from one sample in a study of T cells in Graves' hyperthyroidism and ophthalmopathy. The TCR beta CDR3 regions underwent amplification using RNA transcripts as the source. Initially, a first-round RT-PCR of the TCR CDR3 employed the HTBI primer set. Each CDR3 protein gets one entry after TCRdb re-called the multiplex PCR reads with MiXCR. The sample yields approximately 400,000 distinct CDR3 sequences, about 15% seen once. Sequenced: blood. The receptors shown here come from a woman in her 30s with Graves' hyperthyroidism.

The rearrangement uses TRBV15 and TRBJ1-1; 7 bases match TRBD1. Losses at the gene ends were 7 bases for V and 3 bases for J; bases not matched to a gene: 14. CDR1 is LNHNV and CDR2 is YYDKDF in the germline V gene (reference sequence). The CDR3 sequence is 16 residues long. CDR3 amino acids: CATKEGAPPGDTEAFF. The CDR3 DNA reads as TGTGCCACCAAAGAGGGGGCTCCCCCTGGGGACACTGAAGCTTTCTTT.

This clonotype was picked up many times. The chain links TRBV18 to TRBJ2-3; weak D call: TRBD2 (6 bases). Between the trimmed V and J ends, which lost 4 bases and 1 base, there was a span of 9 bases. The length of the CDR3 is 14 residues. The germline CDR1 and CDR2 sequences are KGHSH and LQKENI. CDR3 in amino acids: CASSRASGTDTQYF. The CDR3 DNA is TGTGCCAGCTCACGGGCTAGCGGCACAGATACGCAGTATTTT. Using reference TRBV18 and TRBJ2-3 for the parts outside the CDR3, the full variable domain is NAGVMQNPRHLVRRRGQEARLRCSPMKGHSHVYWYRQLPEEGLKFMVYLQKENIIDESGMPKERFSAEFPKEGPSILRIQQVVRGDSAAYFCASSRASGTDTQYFGPGTRLTVL.

This clonotype was counted only a few times. V gene TRBV6-1 combines with J gene TRBJ2-3; 11 nucleotides align to TRBD2. V was clipped by 5 bases and J by 2 bases; unmatched bases: 6. The germline gives CDR1 MNHNS, CDR2 SASEGT. CDR3 size: 16 residues. The chain's CDR3 is CASSPIAGGYTDTQYF. In DNA form, the CDR3 reads TGTGCCAGCAGTCCCATAGCGGGAGGGTACACAGATACGCAGTATTTT.

The rearrangement uses TRBV5-6 and TRBJ1-1, with D perhaps matching TRBD1 (5 bases). V dropped 7 bases and J dropped 0 bases, with 13 bases sitting between them. CDR3 size: 14 residues. CDR1 is SGHDT and CDR2 is YYEEEE in the germline V gene. The CDR3 DNA sequence: TGTGCCAGCCGACCCTGGGGGGTGAACACTGAAGCTTTCTTT. This sequence encodes CASRPWGVNTEAFF.

This clonotype was seen more than once but under ten times. The DNA of the CDR3 is TGTGCCCGAAGAGGACGGACAGCATATCGGGCCAACGTCCTGACTTTC. Amino acids: CARRGRTAYRANVLTF. The chain employs TRBV28 and TRBJ2-6, with D perhaps TRBD1 (6 bases). The V end lost 11 bases, the J end lost 5 bases, and 22 bases lay between the germline ends. Germline V lookup: CDR1 MDHEN, CDR2 SYDVKM. The CDR3 runs to 16 residues.

This clonotype has at least ten counts. This chain links TRBV6-6 with TRBJ2-7; 7 bases fit TRBD2. This CDR3 has 13 amino acids. The ends lost 2 bases at V and 6 bases at J; junction bases unmatched: 4. Germline-derived CDR1 and CDR2 are MNHNY and SVGAGI (reference sequence). The DNA of the CDR3 is TGTGCCAGCAGTTACCCCAGGGAGGGCGAGCAGTACTTC. Translated, it gives CASSYPREGEQYF.

At least ten counts were recorded for this clonotype. The chain joins TRBV28 to TRBJ2-3, with D uncertain. There are 16 residues in the CDR3. Germline V gives CDR1 MDHEN, CDR2 SYDVKM. The ends were cut back, 3 bases at V and 6 bases at J, with 19 bases in the middle. CDR3 region: CASSFLAVGLTDTQYF. The CDR3 coding sequence is TGTGCCAGCAGTTTCCTCGCGGTGGGCTTAACGGATACGCAGTATTTT.

This clonotype was observed at least ten times. This chain uses TRBV29-1 with TRBJ2-7, with 7 bases matching TRBD2. J lost 6 bases, V lost 4 bases, and 9 bases had no gene match. The V gene's germline CDR1 is SQVTM and CDR2 ANQGSEA. This CDR3 contains 13 residues. DNA for the CDR3: TGCAGCGTTGCCTCGCGGGAGTGGTCCGAGCAGTACTTC. As protein: CSVASREWSEQYF.

The CDR3 DNA follows: TGTGCCAGCAGCCATCGACTCCAGGGGGTTCTGCCGGTCCAAGAGACCCAGTACTTC. Its translation is CASSHRLQGVLPVQETQYF. The J gene is TRBJ2-5, the V gene TRBV3-1; 7 bases are shared with TRBD1. Trimming took 3 bases from V and 1 from J; bases not matched to a gene: 17. Germline lookup yields CDR1 LGHDT and CDR2 YNNKEL (reference sequence). The CDR3 has 19 amino acids.